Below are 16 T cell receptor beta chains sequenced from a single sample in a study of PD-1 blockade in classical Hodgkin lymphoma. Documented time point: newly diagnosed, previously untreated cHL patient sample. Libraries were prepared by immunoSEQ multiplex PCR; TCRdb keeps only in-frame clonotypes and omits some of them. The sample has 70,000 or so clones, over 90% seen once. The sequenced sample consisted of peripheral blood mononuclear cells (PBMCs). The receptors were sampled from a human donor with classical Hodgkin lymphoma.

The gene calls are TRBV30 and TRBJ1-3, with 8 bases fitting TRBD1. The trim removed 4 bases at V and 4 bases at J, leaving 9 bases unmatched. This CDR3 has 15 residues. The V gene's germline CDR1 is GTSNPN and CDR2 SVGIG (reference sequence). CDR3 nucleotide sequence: TGTGCCTGGATTCTTTTGGACAGGGTAGGAAACACCATATATTTT. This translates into CAWILLDRVGNTIYF.

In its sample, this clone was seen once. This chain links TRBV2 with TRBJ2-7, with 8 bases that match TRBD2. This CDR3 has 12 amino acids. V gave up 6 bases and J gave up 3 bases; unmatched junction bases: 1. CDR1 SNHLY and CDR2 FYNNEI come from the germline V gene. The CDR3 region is CASRREDYEQYF. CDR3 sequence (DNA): TGTGCCAGCAGGCGGGAGGACTACGAGCAGTACTTC.

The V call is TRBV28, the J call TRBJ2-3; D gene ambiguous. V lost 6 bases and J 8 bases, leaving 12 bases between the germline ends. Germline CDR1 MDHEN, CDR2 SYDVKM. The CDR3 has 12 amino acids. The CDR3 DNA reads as TGTGCCAGCAGCTCGAATGGGCCTACGCAGTATTTT. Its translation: CASSSNGPTQYF. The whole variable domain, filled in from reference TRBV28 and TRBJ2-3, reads DVKVTQSSRYLVKRTGEKVFLECVQDMDHENMFWYRQDPGLGLRLIYFSYDVKMKEKGDIPEGYSVSREKKERFSLILESASTNQTSMYLCASSSNGPTQYFGPGTRLTVL.

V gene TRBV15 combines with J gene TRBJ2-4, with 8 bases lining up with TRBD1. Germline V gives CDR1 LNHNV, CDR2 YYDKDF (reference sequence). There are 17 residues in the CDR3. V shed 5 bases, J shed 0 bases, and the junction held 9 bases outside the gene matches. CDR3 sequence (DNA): TGTGCCACCAGCCGTCACGGGACAGGATTAGCCAAAAACATTCAGTACTTC. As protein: CATSRHGTGLAKNIQYF.

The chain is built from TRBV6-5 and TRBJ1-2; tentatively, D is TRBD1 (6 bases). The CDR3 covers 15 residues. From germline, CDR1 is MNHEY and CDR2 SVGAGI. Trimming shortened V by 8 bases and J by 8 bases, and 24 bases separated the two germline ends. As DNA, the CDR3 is TGTGCCAGCCGACGAGGACAGACCCACCCGGGAGGCTACACCTTC. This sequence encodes CASRRGQTHPGGYTF.

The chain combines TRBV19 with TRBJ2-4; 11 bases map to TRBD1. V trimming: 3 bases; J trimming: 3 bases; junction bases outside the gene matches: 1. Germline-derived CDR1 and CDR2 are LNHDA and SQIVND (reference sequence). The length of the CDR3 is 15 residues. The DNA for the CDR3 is TGTGCCAGTAGTATGGGACAGGGGGACAAAAACATTCAGTACTTC. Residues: CASSMGQGDKNIQYF. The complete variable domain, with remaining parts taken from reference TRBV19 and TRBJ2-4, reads DGGITQSPKYLFRKEGQNVTLSCEQNLNHDAMYWYRQDPGQGLRLIYYSQIVNDFQKGDIAEGYSVSREKKESFPLTVTSAQKNPTAFYLCASSMGQGDKNIQYFGAGTRLSVL.

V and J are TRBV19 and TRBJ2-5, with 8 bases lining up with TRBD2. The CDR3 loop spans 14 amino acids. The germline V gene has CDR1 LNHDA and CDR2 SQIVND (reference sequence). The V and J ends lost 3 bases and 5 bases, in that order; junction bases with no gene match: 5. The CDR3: CASSMGLEVETQYF. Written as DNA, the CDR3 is TGTGCCAGTAGTATGGGACTAGAGGTCGAGACCCAGTACTTC.

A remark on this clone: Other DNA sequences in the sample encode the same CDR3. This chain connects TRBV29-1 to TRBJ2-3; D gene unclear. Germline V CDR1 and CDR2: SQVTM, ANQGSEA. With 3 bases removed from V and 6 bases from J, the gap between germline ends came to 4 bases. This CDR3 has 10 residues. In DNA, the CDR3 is TGCAGCGTTGATACCGATACGCAGTATTTT. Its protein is CSVDTDTQYF.

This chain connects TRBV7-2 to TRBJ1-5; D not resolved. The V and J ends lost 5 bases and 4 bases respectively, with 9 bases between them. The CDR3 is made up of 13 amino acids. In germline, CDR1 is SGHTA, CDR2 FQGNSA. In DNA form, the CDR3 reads TGTGCCAGCAGCCTCTCAGAAAATCAGCCCCAGCATTTT. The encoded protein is CASSLSENQPQHF.

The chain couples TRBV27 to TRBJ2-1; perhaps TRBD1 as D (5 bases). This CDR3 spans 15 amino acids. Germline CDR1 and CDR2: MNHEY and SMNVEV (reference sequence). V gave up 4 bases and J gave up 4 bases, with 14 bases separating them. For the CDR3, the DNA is TGTGCCAGCAGTTCCCTAGAAGGGGTATACAATGAGCAGTTCTTC. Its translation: CASSSLEGVYNEQFF.

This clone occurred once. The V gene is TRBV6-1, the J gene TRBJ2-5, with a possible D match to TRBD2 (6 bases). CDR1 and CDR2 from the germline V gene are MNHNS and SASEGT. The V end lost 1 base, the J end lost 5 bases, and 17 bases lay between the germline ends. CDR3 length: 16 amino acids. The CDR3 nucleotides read TGTGCCAGCAGTGAAGTGGGACTCAATCTCGGGGAGACCCAGTACTTC. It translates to CASSEVGLNLGETQYF.

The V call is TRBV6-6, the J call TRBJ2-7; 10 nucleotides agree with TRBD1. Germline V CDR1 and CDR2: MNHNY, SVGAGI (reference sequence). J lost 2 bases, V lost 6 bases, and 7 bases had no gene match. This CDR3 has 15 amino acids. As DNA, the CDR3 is TGTGCCAGCAGCAACTGGGACAGGGGCGCCTACGAGCAGTACTTC. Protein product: CASSNWDRGAYEQYF.

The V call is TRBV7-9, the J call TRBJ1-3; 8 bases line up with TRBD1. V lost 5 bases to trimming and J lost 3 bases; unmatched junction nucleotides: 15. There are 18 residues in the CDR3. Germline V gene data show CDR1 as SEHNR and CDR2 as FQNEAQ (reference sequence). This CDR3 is CASSLRDRGPAYGNTIYF. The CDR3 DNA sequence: TGTGCCAGCAGCCTCCGCGACAGGGGCCCCGCATATGGAAACACCATATATTTT.

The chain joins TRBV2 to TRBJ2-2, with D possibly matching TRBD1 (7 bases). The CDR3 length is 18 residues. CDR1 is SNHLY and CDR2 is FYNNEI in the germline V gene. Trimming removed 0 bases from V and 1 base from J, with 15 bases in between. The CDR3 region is CASSEALRGTENTGELFF. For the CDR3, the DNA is TGTGCCAGCAGTGAAGCGCTTCGGGGGACAGAGAACACCGGGGAGCTGTTTTTT.

CDR3 sequence (DNA): TGTGCCAGCAGCTTCGGACAGCCCAGAGGGTATTCACCCCTCCACTTT. Protein sequence: CASSFGQPRGYSPLHF. V is TRBV7-2 and J is TRBJ1-6, with a weak D call TRBD1 (6 bases). Between the trimmed V and J ends, which lost 3 bases and 8 bases, there was a span of 17 bases. The CDR3 extends over 16 amino acids. Germline V gives CDR1 SGHTA, CDR2 FQGNSA.

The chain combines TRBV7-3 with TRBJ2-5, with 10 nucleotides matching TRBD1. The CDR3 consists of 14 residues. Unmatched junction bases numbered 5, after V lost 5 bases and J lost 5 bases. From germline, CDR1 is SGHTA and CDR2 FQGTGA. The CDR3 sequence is CASSPTGGAETQYF. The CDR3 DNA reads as TGTGCCAGCAGCCCGACAGGGGGCGCGGAGACCCAGTACTTC.